The clone carrying this TCR beta chain was counted between two and nine times. What it binds is not known. This CDR3 is built from 15 residues. CDR1 and CDR2 from the germline V gene are ENHRY and SYGVKD. V was pared by 1 base and J by 4 bases, with 2 bases of the junction left unmatched. After template switching added a universal primer site, the resulting cDNA carried unique molecular identifiers. MiXCR, run by TCRdb on the 5' RACE reads, gives a single entry per CDR3 protein. The table records hundreds of thousands of distinct CDR3 sequences, over 5% of them present only once. This entry comes from a study of identical twins. Whole-study findings and limits: Within monozygotic twins, out-of-frame TCR alpha sharing was underestimated by the models. Insertion counts were lower in abundant cord blood beta clonotypes, a trend that memory repertoires did not show.

Healthy Caucasians, and only they, were the donors. This TCR was sampled from a man between 18 and 29 years old in good health. Sequencing input: naive T cells sorted from blood. V is TRBV10-3 and J is TRBJ2-2; TRBD1 agrees at 8 bases. CDR3 loop: CAISEWTGPTGELFF. The CDR3 DNA sequence: TGTGCCATCAGTGAGTGGACAGGGCCCACCGGGGAGCTGTTTTTT.